One sample yielded the 4 T cell receptor beta chains listed below, sequenced in a study of blood T cells in healthy people across ages. A second PCR of 7 to 11 cycles used a sample-barcoded 5' primer and a J-beta primer mix. TCRdb itself ran the 5' RACE reads through MiXCR, one entry per CDR3 protein. The repertoire holds around 1,600,000 distinct CDR3 sequences, approximately 42% seen once, with around 4% in the top ten. Sequenced material: blood. The receptors here all came from a woman under 30 in good health.

This sequence joins TRBV18 and TRBJ1-1; D possibly corresponds to TRBD1 (5 bases). CDR1 KGHSH and CDR2 LQKENI come from the germline V gene. The V and J ends lost 3 bases and 0 bases respectively, with 14 bases between them. The CDR3 is 16 residues long. The DNA for the CDR3 is TGTGCCAGCTCACCGGGGCGTAACAGGATGAACACTGAAGCTTTCTTT. Its protein is CASSPGRNRMNTEAFF. Full variable domain (outside the CDR3, taken from reference TRBV18 and TRBJ1-1): NAGVMQNPRHLVRRRGQEARLRCSPMKGHSHVYWYRQLPEEGLKFMVYLQKENIIDESGMPKERFSAEFPKEGPSILRIQQVVRGDSAAYFCASSPGRNRMNTEAFFGQGTRLTVV.

This chain uses TRBV6-6 with TRBJ2-1; a weak D match, TRBD1 (5 bases). Germline V gene sequence: CDR1 MNHNY, CDR2 SVGAGI (reference sequence). CDR3 length equals 14 residues. Trimming removed 6 bases at V and 5 bases at J, with 14 bases between. CDR3 sequence reads: CASRHYEDNNEQFF. The CDR3 DNA reads as TGTGCCAGCAGGCATTACGAGGACAACAATGAGCAGTTCTTC.

The chain joins TRBV24-1 to TRBJ1-2; weak D call: TRBD1 (5 bases). V lost 4 bases and J 8 bases, leaving 13 bases between the germline ends. This CDR3 comprises 13 residues. Germline CDR1 and CDR2: KGHDR and SFDVKD. CDR3 residues: CATSETRGGGYTF. The CDR3 nucleotides read TGTGCCACCAGTGAGACGAGGGGAGGAGGCTACACCTTC.

The J gene is TRBJ2-1, the V gene TRBV12-3 or TRBV12-4, with 8 bases aligning to TRBD2. Trimming removed 5 bases from V and 7 bases from J; junction bases left unmatched: 10. The length of the CDR3 is 15 residues. The CDR3 region is CASSGERGRWNEQFF. In DNA form, the CDR3 reads TGTGCCAGCAGTGGAGAGCGGGGGAGGTGGAATGAGCAGTTCTTC.